The source of this TCR beta chain is a study of blood T cell repertoires in COVID-19. Measured with immunoSEQ multiplex PCR; TCRdb has only the in-frame clones, and not every one. Here the sample spans about 520,000 clones, roughly 88% being singletons. The CDR3 is 15 amino acids. Per the germline V gene, CDR1 is SGHTS and CDR2 is YDEGEE. Trimming left V 4 bases short and J 2 bases short, with 16 bases between. This TCR was recovered from a human donor in a cohort sampled during active COVID-19. The chain carries TRBV5-8 and TRBJ2-7; D may be TRBD1 (5 bases). Sequencing input: peripheral blood. CDR3 region: CASSPRVTGTYEQYF. The CDR3 DNA reads as TGTGCCAGCAGCCCCAGGGTTACTGGCACCTACGAGCAGTACTTC.